These T cell receptor beta chains were read from a single sample in a study of control samples from healthy donors and cancer patients. This table comes from immunoSEQ multiplex PCR, and its TCRdb copy is limited to in-frame clones, with some not included. The sample holds 60,000 to 95,000 clones; over 65% are singletons and the top ten take over 13%. What was sequenced was blood. The receptor source for this set is a man aged 50 or older in good health. Both conserved end residues are part of each CDR3. The order of the fields is J gene, D gene, V gene, clone size, CDR3 DNA, CDR3 protein. The D gene is left open where the match is weak. Where a row states a size, it is once, few, many or the class of an expanded clone; other rows omit it.

j_call: TRBJ1-1; d_call: NA; v_call: TRBV6-5; clone_size: NA; cdr3_nt: TGTGCCAGTATTCCGCCGGGGGTAGGGGCTGAAGCTTTCTTT; cdr3_aa: CASIPPGVGAEAFF
j_call: TRBJ2-7; d_call: NA; v_call: TRBV3-1/TRBV3-2; clone_size: NA; cdr3_nt: TGTGCCAGCAGCCAAGCCTCCTACGAGCAGTACTTC; cdr3_aa: CASSQASYEQYF
j_call: TRBJ1-5; d_call: NA; v_call: TRBV18; clone_size: NA; cdr3_nt: TGTGCCAGCCAACAGGGACGCAATCAGCCCCAGCATTTT; cdr3_aa: CASQQGRNQPQHF
j_call: TRBJ2-1; d_call: NA; v_call: TRBV7-9; clone_size: NA; cdr3_nt: TGTGCCAGCAGCGCAGTAGGAGGGGGCGAGCAGTTCTTC; cdr3_aa: CASSAVGGGEQFF
j_call: TRBJ2-7; d_call: NA; v_call: TRBV15; clone_size: once; cdr3_nt: TGTGCCACCAGCAGGGGAAGGGTAGGGGAGCAGTACTTC; cdr3_aa: CATSRGRVGEQYF
j_call: TRBJ2-1; d_call: TRBD1; v_call: TRBV27; clone_size: NA; cdr3_nt: TGTGCCAGCAGTTTGACAGGGAACATCAATGAGCAGTTCTTC; cdr3_aa: CASSLTGNINEQFF
j_call: TRBJ2-2; d_call: TRBD1; v_call: TRBV29-1; clone_size: NA; cdr3_nt: TGCAGCGTCCCGACAGGGGGCGGGACCGGGGAGCTGTTTTTT; cdr3_aa: CSVPTGGGTGELFF
j_call: TRBJ2-7; d_call: TRBD2; v_call: TRBV4-1; clone_size: once; cdr3_nt: TGCGCCAGCAGCCAATTTGGACTAGCGGGCGTGTACGAGCAGTACTTC; cdr3_aa: CASSQFGLAGVYEQYF
j_call: TRBJ1-2; d_call: NA; v_call: TRBV5-1; clone_size: NA; cdr3_nt: TGCGCCAGCAGCTTACAGGAGAACTATGGCTACACCTTC; cdr3_aa: CASSLQENYGYTF
j_call: TRBJ1-6; d_call: NA; v_call: TRBV7-6; clone_size: NA; cdr3_nt: TGTGCCAGCAGTACATACTATAATTCACCCCTCCACTTT; cdr3_aa: CASSTYYNSPLHF
j_call: TRBJ1-1; d_call: TRBD1; v_call: TRBV24-1; clone_size: NA; cdr3_nt: TGTGCCACCAGTGATCCACACAGGGGCGGATATATGAACACTGAAGCTTTCTTT; cdr3_aa: CATSDPHRGGYMNTEAFF
j_call: TRBJ2-2; d_call: TRBD2; v_call: TRBV2; clone_size: NA; cdr3_nt: TGTGCCAGCAGTGAAGTAGCGGGGTCCAACACCGGGGAGCTGTTTTTT; cdr3_aa: CASSEVAGSNTGELFF
j_call: TRBJ1-2; d_call: TRBD1; v_call: TRBV2; clone_size: NA; cdr3_nt: TGTGCCAGCAGCCCCCGGACAGGGGGAAGGGGCTACACCTTC; cdr3_aa: CASSPRTGGRGYTF
j_call: TRBJ2-3; d_call: TRBD2; v_call: TRBV28; clone_size: NA; cdr3_nt: TGTGCCAGCAGTATAGCGGGAGTAGGCACAGATACGCAGTATTTT; cdr3_aa: CASSIAGVGTDTQYF
j_call: TRBJ2-7; d_call: NA; v_call: TRBV21-1; clone_size: NA; cdr3_nt: TGTGGGGGACCCTACGAGCAGTACTTC; cdr3_aa: CGGPYEQYF
j_call: TRBJ2-2; d_call: TRBD1; v_call: TRBV4-2; clone_size: NA; cdr3_nt: TGTGCCAGCAGCCCGGGACAGGGGTACACCGGGGAGCTGTTTTTT; cdr3_aa: CASSPGQGYTGELFF
j_call: TRBJ1-1; d_call: NA; v_call: TRBV14; clone_size: NA; cdr3_nt: TGTGCCGGCAGCCAAGTGGGGGGCCTCAACACTGAAGCTTTCTTT; cdr3_aa: CAGSQVGGLNTEAFF
j_call: TRBJ2-1; d_call: NA; v_call: TRBV5-1; clone_size: NA; cdr3_nt: TGCGCCAGCAGCTTCGGGGTAGTCAATGAGCAGTTCTTC; cdr3_aa: CASSFGVVNEQFF
j_call: TRBJ2-7; d_call: TRBD1; v_call: TRBV6-1; clone_size: NA; cdr3_nt: TGTGCCAGCAGTGGTCCGGGACAGGGCAAAAGGGACGAGCAGTACTTC; cdr3_aa: CASSGPGQGKRDEQYF
j_call: TRBJ2-5; d_call: NA; v_call: TRBV6-2/TRBV6-3; clone_size: NA; cdr3_nt: TGTGCCAGCAGTTACTTAACAGAGACCCAGTACTTC; cdr3_aa: CASSYLTETQYF
j_call: TRBJ1-1; d_call: NA; v_call: TRBV11-2; clone_size: once; cdr3_nt: TGTGCCAGCAGCTTTTCTGGGGGGGGCGGCACTGAAGCTTTCTTT; cdr3_aa: CASSFSGGGGTEAFF
j_call: TRBJ2-2; d_call: NA; v_call: TRBV5-1; clone_size: NA; cdr3_nt: TGCGCCAGCAGCTTTGAGAACACCGGGGAGCTGTTTTTT; cdr3_aa: CASSFENTGELFF
j_call: TRBJ2-7; d_call: NA; v_call: TRBV4-2; clone_size: NA; cdr3_nt: TGTGCCAGCAGCCAAGAGGCTCTGGGGGGCGAGCAGTACTTC; cdr3_aa: CASSQEALGGEQYF
j_call: TRBJ1-1; d_call: NA; v_call: TRBV6-6; clone_size: NA; cdr3_nt: TGTGCCAGCAGTTACTATACAAGGGACACTGAAGCTTTCTTT; cdr3_aa: CASSYYTRDTEAFF
j_call: TRBJ1-5; d_call: TRBD1; v_call: TRBV5-1; clone_size: NA; cdr3_nt: TGCGCCAGCAGCTTGACCGGGACAGGGGTTCAGCCCCAGCATTTT; cdr3_aa: CASSLTGTGVQPQHF
j_call: TRBJ2-1; d_call: TRBD2; v_call: TRBV11-2; clone_size: NA; cdr3_nt: TGTGCCAGCAGCTCAGGGACTAGCGGACACAATGAGCAGTTCTTC; cdr3_aa: CASSSGTSGHNEQFF
j_call: TRBJ2-7; d_call: NA; v_call: TRBV6-5; clone_size: NA; cdr3_nt: TGTGCCAGCAGTAACTACGAGCAGTACTTC; cdr3_aa: CASSNYEQYF
j_call: TRBJ2-5; d_call: NA; v_call: TRBV13; clone_size: NA; cdr3_nt: TGTGCCAGCAGCCCGAGATCGACAGGAGCATTAGAGACCCAGTACTTC; cdr3_aa: CASSPRSTGALETQYF
j_call: TRBJ1-3; d_call: NA; v_call: TRBV28; clone_size: NA; cdr3_nt: TGTGCCAGCAGTTTGGCAGTCGGAAACACCATATATTTT; cdr3_aa: CASSLAVGNTIYF
j_call: TRBJ2-4; d_call: TRBD2; v_call: TRBV5-4; clone_size: NA; cdr3_nt: TGTGCCAGCAGCCCGAGGACTAGCGGGACCCCCCTCAAAAACATTCAGTACTTC; cdr3_aa: CASSPRTSGTPLKNIQYF